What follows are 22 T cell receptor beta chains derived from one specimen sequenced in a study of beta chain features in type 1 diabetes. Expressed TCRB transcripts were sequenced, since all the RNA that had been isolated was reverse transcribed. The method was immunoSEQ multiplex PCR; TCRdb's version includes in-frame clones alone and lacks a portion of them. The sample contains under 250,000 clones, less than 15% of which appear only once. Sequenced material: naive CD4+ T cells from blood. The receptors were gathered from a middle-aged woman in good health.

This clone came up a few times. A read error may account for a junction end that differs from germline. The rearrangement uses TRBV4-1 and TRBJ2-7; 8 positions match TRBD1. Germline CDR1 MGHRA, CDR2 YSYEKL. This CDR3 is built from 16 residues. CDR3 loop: CASSQMGGQGPYGQYF. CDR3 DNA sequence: TGCGCCAGCAGCCAAATGGGAGGACAGGGACCTTACGGGCAGTACTTC.

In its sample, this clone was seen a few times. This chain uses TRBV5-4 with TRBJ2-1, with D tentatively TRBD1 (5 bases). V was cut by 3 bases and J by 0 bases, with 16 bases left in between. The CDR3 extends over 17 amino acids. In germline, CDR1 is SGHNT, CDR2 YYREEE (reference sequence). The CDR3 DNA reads TGTGCCAGCAGCTCACCGGGCATTAGGGGCTCCTACAATGAGCAGTTCTTC. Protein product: CASSSPGIRGSYNEQFF.

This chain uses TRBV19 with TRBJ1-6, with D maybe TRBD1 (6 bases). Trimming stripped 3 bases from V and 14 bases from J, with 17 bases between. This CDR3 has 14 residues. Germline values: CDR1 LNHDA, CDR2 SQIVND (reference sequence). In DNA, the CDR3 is TGTGCCAGTAGTATTGGACAGTCCCTCGGGGCCCTCCACTTT. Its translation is CASSIGQSLGALHF.

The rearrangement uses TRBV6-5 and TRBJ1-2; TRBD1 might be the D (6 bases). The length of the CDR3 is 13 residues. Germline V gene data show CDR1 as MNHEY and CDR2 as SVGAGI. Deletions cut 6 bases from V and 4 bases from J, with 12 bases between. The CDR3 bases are TGTGCCAGCAGGAAGACAGGTGCCTATGGCTACACCTTC. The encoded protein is CASRKTGAYGYTF.

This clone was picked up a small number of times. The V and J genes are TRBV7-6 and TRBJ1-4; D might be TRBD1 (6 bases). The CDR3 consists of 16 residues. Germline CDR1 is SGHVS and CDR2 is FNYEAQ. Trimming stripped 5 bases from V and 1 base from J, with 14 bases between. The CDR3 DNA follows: TGTGCCAGCAGCCCCCCGGGGGGCGGAACTAATGAAAAACTGTTTTTT. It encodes CASSPPGGGTNEKLFF. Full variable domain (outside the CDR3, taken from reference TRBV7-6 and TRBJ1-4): GAGVSQSPRYKVTKRGQDVALRCDPISGHVSLYWYRQALGQGPEFLTYFNYEAQQDKSGLPNDRFSAERPEGSISTLTIQRTEQRDSAMYRCASSPPGGGTNEKLFFGSGTQLSVL.

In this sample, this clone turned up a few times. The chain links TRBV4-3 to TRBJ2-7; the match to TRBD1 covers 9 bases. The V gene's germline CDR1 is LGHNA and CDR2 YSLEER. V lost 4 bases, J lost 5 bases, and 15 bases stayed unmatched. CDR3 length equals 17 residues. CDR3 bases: TGCGCCAGCAGCCGCACCCCCGCACAGGGGGCACTCCACGAGCAGTACTTC. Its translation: CASSRTPAQGALHEQYF.

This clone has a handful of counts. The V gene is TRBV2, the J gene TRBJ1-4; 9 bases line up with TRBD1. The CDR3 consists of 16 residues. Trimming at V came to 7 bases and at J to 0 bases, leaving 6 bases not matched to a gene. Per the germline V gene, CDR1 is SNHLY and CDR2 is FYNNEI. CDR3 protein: CASTSGTGPTNEKLFF. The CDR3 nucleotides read TGTGCCAGCACCTCTGGGACAGGGCCAACTAATGAAAAACTGTTTTTT.

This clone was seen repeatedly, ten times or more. The CDR3 DNA follows: TGTGCCAGCAGCTTGAGGGACAGTACGAACATTCAGTACTTC. This translates into CASSLRDSTNIQYF. V gene TRBV5-6 combines with J gene TRBJ2-4, with 7 bases that match TRBD1. Germline V gene data show CDR1 as SGHDT and CDR2 as YYEEEE. The CDR3 extends over 14 amino acids. V gave up 1 base and J gave up 7 bases; unmatched junction bases: 5.

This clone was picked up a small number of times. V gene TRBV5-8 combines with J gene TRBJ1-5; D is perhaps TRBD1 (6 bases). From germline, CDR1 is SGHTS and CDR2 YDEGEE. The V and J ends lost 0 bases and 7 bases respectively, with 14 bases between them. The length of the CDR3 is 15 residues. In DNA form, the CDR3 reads TGTGCCAGCAGCTTGGAAGGGGGAATGAGCCAGCCCCAGCATTTT. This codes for CASSLEGGMSQPQHF. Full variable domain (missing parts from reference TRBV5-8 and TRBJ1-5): EAGVTQSPTHLIKTRGQQATLRCSPISGHTSVYWYQQALGLGLQFLLWYDEGEERNRGNFPPRFSGRQFPNYSSELNVNALELEDSALYLCASSLEGGMSQPQHFGDGTRLSIL.

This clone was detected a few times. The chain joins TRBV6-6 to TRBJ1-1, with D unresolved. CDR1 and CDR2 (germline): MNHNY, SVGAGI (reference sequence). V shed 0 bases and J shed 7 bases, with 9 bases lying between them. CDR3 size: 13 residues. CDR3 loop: CASSYSKSFEAFF. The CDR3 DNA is TGTGCCAGCAGTTACTCGAAGAGTTTTGAAGCTTTCTTT.

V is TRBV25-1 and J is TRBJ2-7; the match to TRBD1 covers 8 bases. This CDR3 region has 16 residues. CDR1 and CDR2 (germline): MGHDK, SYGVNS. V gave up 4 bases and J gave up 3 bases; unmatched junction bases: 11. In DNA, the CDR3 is TGTGCCAGCAGTGGTCAAAGCAGGACAGGGAACTACGAGCAGTACTTC. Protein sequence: CASSGQSRTGNYEQYF.

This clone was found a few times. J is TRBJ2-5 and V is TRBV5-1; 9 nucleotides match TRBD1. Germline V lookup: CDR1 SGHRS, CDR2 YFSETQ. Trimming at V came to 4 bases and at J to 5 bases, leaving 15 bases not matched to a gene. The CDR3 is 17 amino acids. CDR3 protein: CASSTAPWDREGETQYF. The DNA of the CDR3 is TGCGCCAGCAGCACGGCGCCCTGGGACAGGGAGGGCGAGACCCAGTACTTC.

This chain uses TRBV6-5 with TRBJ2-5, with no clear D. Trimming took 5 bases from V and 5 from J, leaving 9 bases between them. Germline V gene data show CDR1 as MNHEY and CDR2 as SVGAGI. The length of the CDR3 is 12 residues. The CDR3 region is CASSTPRETQYF. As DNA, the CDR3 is TGTGCCAGCAGTACGCCGCGGGAGACCCAGTACTTC.

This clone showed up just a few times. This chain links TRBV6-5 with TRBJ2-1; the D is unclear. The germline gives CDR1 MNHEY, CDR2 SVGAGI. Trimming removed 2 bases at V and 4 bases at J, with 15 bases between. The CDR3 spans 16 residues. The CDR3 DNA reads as TGTGCCAGCAGTTACAGCACAACGCAGGTGTACAATGAGCAGTTCTTC. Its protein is CASSYSTTQVYNEQFF.

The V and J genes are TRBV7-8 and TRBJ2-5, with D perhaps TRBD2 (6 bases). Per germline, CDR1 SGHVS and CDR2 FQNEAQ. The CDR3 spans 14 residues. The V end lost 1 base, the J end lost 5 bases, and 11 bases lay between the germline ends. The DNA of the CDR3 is TGTGCCAGCAGCTTAGTCACGGGGGTCGAGACCCAGTACTTC. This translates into CASSLVTGVETQYF.

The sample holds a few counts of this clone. CDR3 sequence: CASSSFSGQGAYGYTF. The CDR3 nucleotides are TGTGCCAGCTCATCCTTCTCAGGACAGGGCGCATATGGCTACACCTTC. The chain is built from TRBV18 and TRBJ1-2; 8 bases line up with TRBD1. Germline CDR1 reads KGHSH; CDR2 reads LQKENI. Trimming at V came to 5 bases and at J to 5 bases, leaving 13 bases not matched to a gene. The length of the CDR3 is 16 residues.

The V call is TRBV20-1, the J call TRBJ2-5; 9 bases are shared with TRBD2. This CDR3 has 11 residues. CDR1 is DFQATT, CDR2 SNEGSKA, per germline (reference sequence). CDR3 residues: CASGKQETQYF. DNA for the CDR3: TGCGCTAGCGGGAAGCAAGAGACCCAGTACTTC.

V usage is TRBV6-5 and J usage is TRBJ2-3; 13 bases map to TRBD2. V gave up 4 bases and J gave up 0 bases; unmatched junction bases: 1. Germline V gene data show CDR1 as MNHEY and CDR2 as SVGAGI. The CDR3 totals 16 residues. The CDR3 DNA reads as TGTGCCAGCAGTTGGACTAGCGGGGGCAGCACAGATACGCAGTATTTT. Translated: CASSWTSGGSTDTQYF.

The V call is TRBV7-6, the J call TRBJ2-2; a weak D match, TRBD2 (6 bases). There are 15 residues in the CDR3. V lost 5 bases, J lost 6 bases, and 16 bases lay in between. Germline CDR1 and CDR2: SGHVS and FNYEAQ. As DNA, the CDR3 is TGTGCCAGCAGCCCTACGGCGGGGAATCCCGGGGAGCTGTTTTTT. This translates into CASSPTAGNPGELFF.

The CDR3 loop reads CASSLALASTDTQYF. The CDR3 DNA sequence: TGCGCCAGCAGCTTGGCCTTGGCCAGCACAGATACGCAGTATTTT. This chain joins TRBV5-1 and TRBJ2-3; no reliable D call. This CDR3 region has 15 residues. CDR1 is SGHRS and CDR2 is YFSETQ in the germline V gene. V lost 0 bases and J lost 0, with 8 bases in between. The full variable domain, with the rest looked up from reference TRBV5-1 and TRBJ2-3, is KAGVTQTPRYLIKTRGQQVTLSCSPISGHRSVSWYQQTPGQGLQFLFEYFSETQRNKGNFPGRFSGRQFSNSRSEMNVSTLELGDSALYLCASSLALASTDTQYFGPGTRLTVL.

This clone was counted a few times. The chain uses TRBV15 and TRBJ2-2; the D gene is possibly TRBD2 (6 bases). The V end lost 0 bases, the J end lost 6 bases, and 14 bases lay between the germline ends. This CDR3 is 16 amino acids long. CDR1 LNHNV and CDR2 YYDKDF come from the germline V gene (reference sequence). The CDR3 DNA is TGTGCCACCAGCAGAGATTTCGGGGGTGTAGCCGGGGAGCTGTTTTTT. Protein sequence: CATSRDFGGVAGELFF.

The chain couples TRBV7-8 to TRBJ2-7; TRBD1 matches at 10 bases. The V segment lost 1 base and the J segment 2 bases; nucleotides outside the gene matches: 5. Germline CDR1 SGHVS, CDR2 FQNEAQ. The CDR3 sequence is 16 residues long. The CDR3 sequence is CASSLVRDRGTYEQYF. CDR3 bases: TGTGCCAGCAGCTTAGTTAGGGACAGGGGTACCTACGAGCAGTACTTC.